A selection of T cell receptor beta chains follows, all from one sample in a study of blood T cell repertoires in COVID-19. Using immunoSEQ multiplex PCR, the repertoire was profiled, and TCRdb retains in-frame clones only, with some absent. The profile shows about 420,000 clones, 70% to 90% of them singletons. Input material: peripheral blood. Receptors were obtained from a young man with COVID-19, enrolled during active disease. Both conserved end residues are part of each CDR3. A D gene is named only where the DNA matches it firmly. The listing skips clone size in some rows; elsewhere it reads once, few, many or a size class.

v_call,d_call,clone_size,j_call,cdr3_aa,cdr3_nt
TRBV25-1,TRBD1,-,TRBJ1-6,CASRSSTGDNSPLHF,TGTGCCAGCAGGAGTTCGACAGGGGATAATTCACCCCTCCACTTT
TRBV5-4,-,once,TRBJ2-1,CASSLAGPSYNEQFF,TGTGCCAGCAGCTTGGCAGGTCCTTCATACAATGAGCAGTTCTTC
TRBV4-1,-,-,TRBJ2-6,CASSLRVSGANVLTF,TGCGCCAGCAGCCTCAGGGTTTCCGGGGCCAACGTCCTGACTTTC
TRBV19,-,-,TRBJ2-7,CASSTRSGSNEQYF,TGTGCCAGTAGTACTCGTTCGGGGAGCAACGAGCAGTACTTC
TRBV4-2,-,-,TRBJ2-5,CASSYRQQETQYF,TGTGCCAGCAGCTACAGACAGCAAGAGACCCAGTACTTC
TRBV19,-,-,TRBJ2-7,CASSKGVTSYEQYF,TGTGCCAGTTCAAAGGGGGTGACCTCCTACGAGCAGTACTTC
TRBV2,-,-,TRBJ2-4,CATRGLENIQYF,TGTGCCACCAGGGGACTCGAAAACATTCAGTACTTC
TRBV24-1,TRBD1,once,TRBJ1-2,CATSDRWTGGGYGYTF,TGTGCCACCAGTGACCGCTGGACAGGGGGCGGCTATGGCTACACCTTC
TRBV15,TRBD2,-,TRBJ2-5,CATSRGGSGGQETQYF,TGTGCCACCAGCAGAGGCGGTAGCGGGGGTCAAGAGACCCAGTACTTC
TRBV19,-,once,TRBJ2-3,CASPGTDTQYF,TGTGCCAGTCCAGGGACAGATACGCAGTATTTT
TRBV18,TRBD1,-,TRBJ2-1,CASSPPGTGGEGEQFF,TGTGCCAGCTCACCTCCCGGGACAGGGGGTGAGGGTGAGCAGTTCTTC
TRBV19,-,-,TRBJ1-1,CASSQTGQTNTEAFF,TGTGCCAGTAGTCAAACCGGACAGACGAACACTGAAGCTTTCTTT
TRBV5-1,TRBD2,-,TRBJ2-5,CASSSRTSGRGETQYF,TGCGCCAGCAGCAGCCGGACTAGCGGGAGGGGGGAGACCCAGTACTTC
TRBV6-6,TRBD1,-,TRBJ1-2,CASSRQGARKNYGYTF,TGTGCCAGCAGTCGACAGGGGGCGAGAAAAAACTATGGCTACACCTTC
TRBV2,TRBD2,-,TRBJ2-5,CASSYTGTSVETQYF,TGTGCCAGCAGCTACACCGGGACTAGCGTAGAGACCCAGTACTTC
TRBV3-1/TRBV3-2,TRBD2,-,TRBJ2-7,CASSPPFSGGSYEQYF,TGTGCCAGCAGCCCACCATTTAGCGGGGGATCTTACGAGCAGTACTTC
TRBV4-1,TRBD2,few,TRBJ2-1,CASSQAGLAGGNEQFF,TGCGCCAGCAGCCAGGCCGGACTAGCGGGGGGCAATGAGCAGTTCTTC
TRBV29-1,-,-,TRBJ1-1,CSVRSDTEAFF,TGCAGCGTTCGATCGGACACTGAAGCTTTCTTT
TRBV6-6,TRBD2,-,TRBJ2-2,CASSRNMASGRPTGELFF,TGTGCCAGCAGTCGAAACATGGCTAGCGGGAGACCTACCGGGGAGCTGTTTTTT
TRBV6-4,-,-,TRBJ1-3,CASIEGPNNNSGNTIYF,TGTGCCAGCATTGAGGGCCCTAATAATAACTCTGGAAACACCATATATTTT
TRBV9,TRBD2,-,TRBJ2-1,CASTIAGGPSNEQFF,TGTGCCAGCACAATAGCGGGAGGTCCCTCAAATGAGCAGTTCTTC
TRBV2,-,-,TRBJ1-6,CASSYDTAAGSPLHF,TGTGCCAGCAGTTACGACACAGCAGCAGGTTCACCCCTCCACTTT
TRBV2,TRBD2,-,TRBJ2-7,CASPLADYAYEQYF,TGTGCCAGCCCTCTAGCGGATTACGCCTACGAGCAGTACTTC
TRBV3-1/TRBV3-2,TRBD1,-,TRBJ2-7,CASSLGQGAYEQYF,TGTGCCAGCAGCCTGGGACAGGGGGCCTACGAGCAGTACTTC
TRBV15,-,few,TRBJ2-4,CATSRETAIQYF,TGTGCCACCAGCAGAGAGACAGCCATTCAGTACTTC
TRBV5-6,TRBD2,few,TRBJ2-7,CASSLGLAGAYEQYF,TGTGCCAGCAGCTTGGGACTAGCGGGAGCCTACGAGCAGTACTTC
TRBV6-5,-,-,TRBJ2-2,CASSYVRGDTGELFF,TGTGCCAGCAGTTACGTCAGGGGAGACACCGGGGAGCTGTTTTTT
TRBV5-6,-,-,TRBJ2-1,CASSLGLVNNEQFF,TGTGCCAGCAGCTTGGGACTAGTTAATAATGAGCAGTTCTTC
TRBV6-2/TRBV6-3,TRBD2,-,TRBJ2-7,CASSFLTSGRAHEQYF,TGTGCCAGCAGTTTCCTGACTAGCGGGAGGGCCCACGAGCAGTACTTC
TRBV11-1,TRBD1,-,TRBJ2-2,CASSPGTANTGELFF,TGTGCCAGCAGCCCCGGGACAGCGAACACCGGGGAGCTGTTTTTT
TRBV11-2,-,-,TRBJ1-1,CASSFWGAEAFF,TGTGCCAGCAGCTTCTGGGGAGCTGAAGCTTTCTTT
TRBV6-6,TRBD2,-,TRBJ2-1,CASSYSGTSGNEQFF,TGTGCCAGCAGTTACTCGGGAACTAGCGGCAATGAGCAGTTCTTC
TRBV5-1,-,-,TRBJ2-3,CASSLGYSLVEGGTDTQYF,TGCGCCAGCAGCCTGGGTTACTCCCTCGTTGAGGGCGGCACAGATACGCAGTATTTT
TRBV4-2,TRBD2,-,TRBJ2-5,CASSQDRASGRETQYF,TGTGCCAGCAGCCAAGATCGGGCTAGCGGGAGAGAGACCCAGTACTTC
TRBV5-4,TRBD1,once,TRBJ1-1,CASTNPDRDYTEAFF,TGTGCCAGCACTAACCCGGACAGGGATTATACTGAAGCTTTCTTT